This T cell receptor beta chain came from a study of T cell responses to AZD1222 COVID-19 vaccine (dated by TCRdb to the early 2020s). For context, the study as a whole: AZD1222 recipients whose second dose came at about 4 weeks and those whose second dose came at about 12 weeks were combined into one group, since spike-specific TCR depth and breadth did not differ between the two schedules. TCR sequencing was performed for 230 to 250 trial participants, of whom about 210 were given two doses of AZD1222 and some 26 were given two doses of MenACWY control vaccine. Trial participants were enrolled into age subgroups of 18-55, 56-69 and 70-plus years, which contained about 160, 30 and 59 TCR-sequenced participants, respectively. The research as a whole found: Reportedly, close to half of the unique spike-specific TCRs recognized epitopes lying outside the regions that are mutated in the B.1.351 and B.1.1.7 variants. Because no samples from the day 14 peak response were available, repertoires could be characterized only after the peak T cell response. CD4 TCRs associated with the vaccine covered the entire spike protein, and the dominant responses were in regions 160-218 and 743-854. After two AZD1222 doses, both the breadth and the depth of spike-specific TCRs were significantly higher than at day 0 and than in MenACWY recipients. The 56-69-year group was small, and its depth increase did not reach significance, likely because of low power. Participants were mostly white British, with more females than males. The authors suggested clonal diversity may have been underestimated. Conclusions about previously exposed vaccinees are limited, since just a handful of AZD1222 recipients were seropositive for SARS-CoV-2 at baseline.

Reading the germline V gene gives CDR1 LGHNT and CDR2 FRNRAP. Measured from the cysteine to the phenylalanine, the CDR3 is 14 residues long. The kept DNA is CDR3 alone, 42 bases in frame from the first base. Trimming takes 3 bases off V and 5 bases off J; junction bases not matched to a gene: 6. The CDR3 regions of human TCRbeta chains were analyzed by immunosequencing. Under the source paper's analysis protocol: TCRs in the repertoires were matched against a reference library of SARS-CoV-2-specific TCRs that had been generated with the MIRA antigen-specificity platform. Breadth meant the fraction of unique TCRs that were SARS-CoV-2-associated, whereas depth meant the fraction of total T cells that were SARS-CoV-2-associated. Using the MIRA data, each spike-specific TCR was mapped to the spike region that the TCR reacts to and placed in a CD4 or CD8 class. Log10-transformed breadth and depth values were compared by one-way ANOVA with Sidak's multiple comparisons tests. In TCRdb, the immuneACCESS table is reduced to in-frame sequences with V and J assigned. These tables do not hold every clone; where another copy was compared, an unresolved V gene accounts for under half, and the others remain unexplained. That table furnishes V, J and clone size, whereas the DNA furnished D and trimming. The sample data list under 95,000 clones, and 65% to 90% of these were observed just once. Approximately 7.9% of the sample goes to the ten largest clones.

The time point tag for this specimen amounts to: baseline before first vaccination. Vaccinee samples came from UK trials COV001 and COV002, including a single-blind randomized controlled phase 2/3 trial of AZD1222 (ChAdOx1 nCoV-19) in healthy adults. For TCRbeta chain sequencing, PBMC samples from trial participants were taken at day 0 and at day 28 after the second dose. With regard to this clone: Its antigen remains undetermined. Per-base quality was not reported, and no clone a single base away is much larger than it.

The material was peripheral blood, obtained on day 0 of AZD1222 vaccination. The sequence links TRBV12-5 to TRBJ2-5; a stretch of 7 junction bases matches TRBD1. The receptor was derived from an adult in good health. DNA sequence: TGTGCTAGTGGTTTCGGGACAGCAAGGGAGACCCAGTACTTC. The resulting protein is CASGFGTARETQYF.